A single sample is the source of the 17 T cell receptor beta chains below, sequenced in a study of Ad26.COV2.S vaccination and SARS-CoV-2 variants. TCRdb's table, derived via immunoSEQ multiplex PCR, lists solely in-frame clones and lacks some. This table has 350,000 to 400,000 clones, roughly nine tenths appearing once. Specified treatment: some 19 received Ad26.COV2.S at low or high dose, single or two shots; about 5 received placebo; per-sample allocation not given. It was on day 63 after the first vaccine or placebo injection that samples were taken. Material: peripheral blood, obtained in a trial of Ad26.COV2.S vaccine versus placebo. The origin of the receptors is a person aged 18-65 years who received the Ad26.COV2.S COVID-19 vaccine or a placebo.

This chain connects TRBV7-2 to TRBJ2-2, with a tentative D call TRBD1 (5 bases). Germline V lookup: CDR1 SGHTA, CDR2 FQGNSA. This CDR3 has 15 amino acids. The ends were cut back, 1 base at V and 3 bases at J, with 9 bases in the middle. The CDR3 DNA is TGTGCCAGCAGCTTAGGGGGCGCGGACACCGGGGAGCTGTTTTTT. This codes for CASSLGGADTGELFF. Full variable domain (rest looked up from reference TRBV7-2 and TRBJ2-2): GAGVSQSPSNKVTEKGKDVELRCDPISGHTALYWYRQSLGQGLEFLIYFQGNSAPDKSGLPSDRFSAERTGGSVSTLTIQRTQQEDSAVYLCASSLGGADTGELFFGEGSRLTVL.

This CDR3 reads CASSKEGPRSLNNEQFF. The CDR3 bases are TGTGCCAGCAGCAAAGAGGGCCCCCGAAGCCTAAACAATGAGCAGTTCTTC. V gene TRBV21-1 combines with J gene TRBJ2-1. TRBV21-1 has pseudogene status. The CDR3 extends over 17 amino acids.

Only one count was recorded for this clone. The J gene is TRBJ2-5, the V gene TRBV9; TRBD1 might be the D (6 bases). The CDR3 contains 14 residues. Trimming took 0 bases from V and 5 from J, leaving 11 bases between them. Per germline, CDR1 SGDLS and CDR2 YYNGEE. CDR3 sequence reads: CASSVAGGGETQYF. CDR3 nucleotide sequence: TGTGCCAGCAGCGTAGCTGGGGGCGGCGAGACCCAGTACTTC.

The chain uses TRBV30 and TRBJ1-5, with 8 bases aligning to TRBD1. The J segment lost 0 bases and the V segment lost 3 bases, leaving 13 bases of the junction unmatched. The CDR3 is 18 amino acids. Per germline, CDR1 GTSNPN and CDR2 SVGIG (reference sequence). CDR3 sequence (DNA): TGTGCCTGGAGCCAAGGGACAGGATCCCTATATAGCAATCAGCCCCAGCATTTT. This encodes CAWSQGTGSLYSNQPQHF.

The V gene is TRBV6-6, the J gene TRBJ1-1; TRBD1 aligns across 7 bases. Germline CDR1 MNHNY, CDR2 SVGAGI (reference sequence). V lost 5 bases, J lost 0 bases, and 3 bases stayed unmatched. The CDR3 runs to 14 residues. CDR3 DNA sequence: TGTGCCAGCAGTGCGGACAGGATGAACACTGAAGCTTTCTTT. Translating it yields CASSADRMNTEAFF.

The CDR3 here is CASSLQGARYNSPLHF. CDR3 bases: TGTGCCAGCAGCTTGCAGGGGGCGCGATATAATTCACCCCTCCACTTT. The V and J genes are TRBV5-5 and TRBJ1-6, with 8 nucleotides matching TRBD1. The V gene's germline CDR1 is SGHKS and CDR2 YYEKEE (reference sequence). V lost 1 base and J lost 4; bases outside the gene matches: 4. This CDR3 is 16 amino acids long.

This clone has just one count. This chain connects TRBV18 to TRBJ1-2, with 11 positions matching TRBD1. V lost 10 bases and J lost 4; bases outside the gene matches: 5. Germline V lookup: CDR1 KGHSH, CDR2 LQKENI. CDR3 length: 13 amino acids. CDR3: CATGQGAAYGYTF. The CDR3 DNA sequence: TGTGCCACCGGACAGGGGGCGGCCTATGGCTACACCTTC. The full variable domain, its missing parts supplied by reference TRBV18 and TRBJ1-2, is NAGVMQNPRHLVRRRGQEARLRCSPMKGHSHVYWYRQLPEEGLKFMVYLQKENIIDESGMPKERFSAEFPKEGPSILRIQQVVRGDSAAYFCATGQGAAYGYTFGSGTRLTVV.

The V gene is TRBV7-2, the J gene TRBJ2-1; D is undetermined. With 1 base removed from V and 1 base from J, the gap between germline ends came to 14 bases. Germline lookup yields CDR1 SGHTA and CDR2 FQGNSA. The CDR3 loop spans 17 amino acids. CDR3 in amino acids: CASSLELAVKSYNEQFF. Here the CDR3 DNA reads TGTGCCAGCAGCTTAGAGCTGGCAGTCAAATCCTACAATGAGCAGTTCTTC.

In its sample, this clone was seen a few times. The CDR3 DNA sequence: TGCGCCAGCAGAGAGCGGGGAGACACAGATACGCAGTATTTT. Protein: CASRERGDTDTQYF. The chain joins TRBV5-1 to TRBJ2-3; TRBD2 matches at 7 bases. The CDR3 length is 14 residues. The J segment lost 2 bases and the V segment lost 5 bases, leaving 5 bases of the junction unmatched. Germline lookup yields CDR1 SGHRS and CDR2 YFSETQ.

The CDR3 protein is CASRTLDRVEKLFF. CDR3 bases: TGTGCCAGCAGGACACTAGACAGGGTCGAAAAACTGTTTTTT. V gene TRBV6-5 combines with J gene TRBJ1-4, with 7 bases that match TRBD1. This CDR3 is built from 14 residues. Germline CDR1 and CDR2: MNHEY and SVGAGI. With V trimmed by 6 bases and J by 8 bases, 9 bases remained unmatched.

V usage is TRBV2 and J usage is TRBJ1-2, with D perhaps matching TRBD1 (6 bases). Trimming took off 3 bases at V and 6 bases at J, with 11 bases between the two ends. The CDR3 has 13 residues. Per the germline V gene, CDR1 is SNHLY and CDR2 is FYNNEI. This CDR3 is CASSEGEGDGYTF. The CDR3 nucleotides are TGTGCCAGCAGTGAGGGGGAGGGGGATGGCTACACCTTC.

The table lists this clone with many counts. V gene TRBV5-1 combines with J gene TRBJ1-5, with D perhaps matching TRBD1 (6 bases). CDR1 is SGHRS and CDR2 is YFSETQ in the germline V gene. The CDR3 covers 14 residues. Trimming took 0 bases from V and 11 from J, leaving 15 bases between them. The CDR3, as DNA: TGCGCCAGCAGCTTGGATGGAAACCAGGGGACCCAGCATTTT. This sequence encodes CASSLDGNQGTQHF.

The chain has TRBV5-4 and TRBJ2-1; TRBD2 matches 9 bases. Losses at the gene ends were 0 bases for V and 6 bases for J; bases not matched to a gene: 13. Germline V gene data show CDR1 as SGHNT and CDR2 as YYREEE (reference sequence). The length of the CDR3 is 18 residues. CDR3 sequence (DNA): TGTGCCAGCAGCTTGGATGGCGGGGGGGCCAGAACGGGCAATGAGCAGTTCTTC. Translation: CASSLDGGGARTGNEQFF.

The rearrangement joins TRBV24-1 to TRBJ2-1; D ambiguous. CDR1 is KGHDR and CDR2 is SFDVKD in the germline V gene. This CDR3 is 13 amino acids long. Trimming stripped 5 bases from V and 1 base from J, with 5 bases between. CDR3 sequence (DNA): TGTGCCACCAGTGGTGGATCCTACAATGAGCAGTTCTTC. As protein: CATSGGSYNEQFF.

The CDR3 reads CASSIGGEQPQHF. The CDR3 bases are TGTGCCAGTAGTATCGGGGGGGAGCAGCCCCAGCATTTT. The chain has TRBV19 and TRBJ1-5; D is possibly TRBD1 (5 bases). Trimming took 3 bases from V and 7 from J, leaving 10 bases between them. Germline CDR1 and CDR2: LNHDA and SQIVND (reference sequence). The CDR3 has 13 residues.

V is TRBV7-2 and J is TRBJ1-1, with D possibly TRBD1 on 6 matching bases. The CDR3 spans 18 residues. V was trimmed by 5 bases and J by 0 bases, leaving 22 bases between them. Germline lookup yields CDR1 SGHTA and CDR2 FQGNSA. The CDR3 DNA sequence: TGTGCCAGCAGCGCCTCACGGGGGCCCCTCGGCTTGAACACTGAAGCTTTCTTT. As protein: CASSASRGPLGLNTEAFF.

The CDR3, as DNA: TGTGCCAGCAGCTTAGTTGAGCAGTACTTC. This sequence encodes CASSLVEQYF. This chain uses TRBV11-2 with TRBJ2-7; the D is unclear. CDR1 SGHAT and CDR2 FQNNGV come from the germline V gene. V shed 1 base and J shed 7 bases, with 2 bases lying between them. CDR3 length: 10 amino acids.